This TCR beta chain was observed in a study of regulatory T cells in long-lasting Graves disease. Time point indicated: newly diagnosed GD, antithyroid drugs for less than 3 months. There was RNA extracted from PBMCs, and the TCR library was made from it. Germline loops: CDR1 SGHAT, CDR2 FQDESV (reference sequence). This CDR3 has 16 amino acids. The germline V and J ends were trimmed by 5 bases and 6 bases, with 20 bases remaining between them. TCR beta libraries were built with iRepertoire HTBI primers and Arm-PCR of CDR3 regions. One entry per CDR3 protein, called by TCRdb with MiXCR from the multiplex PCR reads. The sample yields about 540,000 distinct CDR3 sequences, roughly 13% seen once. These data were also reused for a study on T cells in Graves' hyperthyroidism and ophthalmopathy. That work states: Uncontrolled infection, other autoimmune disease, pregnancy or lactation led to exclusion.

This specimen was peripheral blood mononuclear cells (PBMCs), taken at new diagnosis, from a patient treated with antithyroid drugs. The sequence was obtained from a man aged 25-45 years with Graves disease. This chain links TRBV11-1 with TRBJ2-1, with D perhaps matching TRBD1 (7 bases). Here the CDR3 DNA reads TGTGCCAGCAGCGAGTACAGGGGAGGTGTCAGCAATGAGCAGTTCTTC. Translation: CASSEYRGGVSNEQFF. Full variable domain (outside the CDR3, taken from reference TRBV11-1 and TRBJ2-1): EAEVAQSPRYKITEKSQAVAFWCDPISGHATLYWYRQILGQGPELLVQFQDESVVDDSQLPKDRFSAERLKGVDSTLKIQPAELGDSAMYLCASSEYRGGVSNEQFFGPGTRLTVL.